Following are 14 T cell receptor beta chains from one sample sequenced in a study of T-cell reconstitution after alpha-beta-depleted transplantation in children. The library targeted TCRbeta and was prepared with unique molecular identifiers. TCRdb passed the PCR reads through MiXCR, listing each CDR3 protein once. Counted here are about 610,000 distinct CDR3 sequences, approximately 10% occurring once; the ten biggest clones make up less than 4.5%. Here the sequenced sample was PBMCs from the stem cell graft donor, taken from the stem cell graft. The receptors here all came from a human donor who donated a stem cell graft to a child with acute myeloid leukemia.

This clonotype was seen many times. The V gene is TRBV20-1, the J gene TRBJ2-1; 11 nucleotides agree with TRBD2. Trimming took 5 bases from V and 5 from J; bases not matched to a gene: 2. This CDR3 has 13 amino acids. Looked up from germline, CDR1 is DFQATT and CDR2 is SNEGSKA (reference sequence). The CDR3, as DNA: TGCAGTGCTCCGGGACTAGCGGACAATGAGCAGTTCTTC. Its protein is CSAPGLADNEQFF.

This clonotype was observed a few times. This chain joins TRBV6-2 or TRBV6-3 and TRBJ2-7; TRBD2 aligns across 13 bases. CDR1 and CDR2 from the germline V gene are MNHEY and SVGEGT. The CDR3 is 14 residues long. J was trimmed by 7 bases and V by 11 bases; bases with no gene match: 11. As DNA, the CDR3 is TGTGCCTGCCAACCGGGACTAGCGGGAATTGAGCAGTACTTC. Translation gives CACQPGLAGIEQYF.

The genes are TRBV28 and TRBJ2-2; TRBD2 might be the D (5 bases). Germline V gene lookup returns CDR1 MDHEN and CDR2 SYDVKM. CDR3 length: 15 amino acids. Trimming shortened V by 5 bases and J by 3 bases, and 13 bases separated the two germline ends. The chain's CDR3 is CASSASGGHTGELFF. The CDR3 region has the DNA TGTGCCAGCAGTGCGAGCGGAGGTCACACCGGGGAGCTGTTTTTT.

This clonotype was seen repeatedly, ten times or more. The gene calls are TRBV12-3 or TRBV12-4 and TRBJ2-3; perhaps TRBD2 as D (6 bases). CDR3 length: 17 residues. Trimming removed 4 bases from V and 2 bases from J, with 19 bases in between. The CDR3 coding sequence is TGTGCCAGCAGTTCGGCCCTCGCGGAGGGGTACACAGATACGCAGTATTTT. Protein: CASSSALAEGYTDTQYF.

This clonotype has only a few counts. The chain employs TRBV9 and TRBJ2-5; possibly TRBD2 for D (5 bases). V shed 0 bases and J shed 3 bases, with 12 bases lying between them. This CDR3 has 15 amino acids. The V gene's germline CDR1 is SGDLS and CDR2 YYNGEE. CDR3 DNA: TGTGCCAGCAGCGTAGGTGGGAGCGGAGAAGAGACCCAGTACTTC. It encodes CASSVGGSGEETQYF.

This clonotype occurred a few times. This rearrangement joins TRBV24-1 to TRBJ2-2; TRBD1 agrees at 7 bases. The germline V gene encodes CDR1 KGHDR and CDR2 SFDVKD. This CDR3 contains 16 residues. V lost 5 bases, J lost 2 bases, and 7 bases stayed unmatched. This CDR3 is CATSGQGIVNTGELFF. The CDR3 region has the DNA TGTGCCACCAGTGGACAGGGAATCGTCAACACCGGGGAGCTGTTTTTT.

This clonotype was seen only a few times. This rearrangement joins TRBV24-1 to TRBJ2-1; TRBD2 matches at 11 bases. Germline values: CDR1 KGHDR, CDR2 SFDVKD. Trimming removed 3 bases from V and 4 bases from J; junction bases left unmatched: 7. This CDR3 region has 17 residues. Written as DNA, the CDR3 is TGTGCCACCAGTGATCCCTTAGCGGGAGGGACGTACAATGAGCAGTTCTTC. This sequence encodes CATSDPLAGGTYNEQFF.

This clonotype has a handful of counts. DNA for the CDR3: TGCAGTGCTAGTGGGGACCGGAGTCAGCCCCAGCATTTT. It is translated as CSASGDRSQPQHF. The chain couples TRBV20-1 to TRBJ1-5; weak D call: TRBD1 (5 bases). V was shortened by 3 bases and J by 6 bases, with 12 bases between the two germline ends. This CDR3 is built from 13 residues. Germline V CDR1 and CDR2: DFQATT, SNEGSKA (reference sequence).

This clonotype was observed at least ten times. This rearrangement joins TRBV20-1 to TRBJ2-7; D call uncertain. The ends were cut back, 3 bases at V and 2 bases at J, with 11 bases in the middle. Germline loops: CDR1 DFQATT, CDR2 SNEGSKA (reference sequence). The CDR3 is 13 amino acids. The CDR3 nucleotides are TGCAGTGCTAGCCCGCGGCAGCCCTACGAGCAGTACTTC. This encodes CSASPRQPYEQYF.

This clonotype was counted at least ten times. J is TRBJ2-3 and V is TRBV29-1; 7 bases agree with TRBD2. There are 12 residues in the CDR3. Germline assignment: CDR1 SQVTM and CDR2 ANQGSEA. The V gene end was trimmed by 7 bases and the J gene end by 4 bases; junction bases not matched to a gene: 5. The CDR3 sequence: CSGGRASDTQYF. DNA for the CDR3: TGCAGCGGGGGGAGGGCCTCAGATACGCAGTATTTT.

This clonotype was seen a handful of times. The V call is TRBV5-1, the J call TRBJ2-3; 12 bases line up with TRBD2. V was clipped by 2 bases and J by 3 bases; unmatched bases: 4. The germline V gene encodes CDR1 SGHRS and CDR2 YFSETQ. This CDR3 region has 16 residues. The CDR3 loop is CASSFRTSGMTDTQYF. The CDR3 DNA sequence: TGCGCCAGCAGCTTTCGGACTAGCGGGATGACAGATACGCAGTATTTT. The whole variable domain, remainder taken from reference TRBV5-1 and TRBJ2-3, is KAGVTQTPRYLIKTRGQQVTLSCSPISGHRSVSWYQQTPGQGLQFLFEYFSETQRNKGNFPGRFSGRQFSNSRSEMNVSTLELGDSALYLCASSFRTSGMTDTQYFGPGTRLTVL.

This clonotype was seen ten or more times. V is TRBV6-4 and J is TRBJ1-4; 9 bases match TRBD1. Germline CDR1 MRHNA, CDR2 SNTAGT. J lost 7 bases, V lost 6 bases, and 9 bases had no gene match. This CDR3 contains 15 residues. The CDR3, as DNA: TGTGCCAGCAGCGCTACAGGGGGCAAGGGTGAAAAACTGTTTTTT. As protein: CASSATGGKGEKLFF.

This chain links TRBV5-1 with TRBJ2-6; no firm D call. CDR3 length: 16 amino acids. The V end lost 0 bases, the J end lost 1 base, and 8 bases lay between the germline ends. Germline V lookup: CDR1 SGHRS, CDR2 YFSETQ. CDR3 sequence reads: CASSLGFQSGANVLTF. DNA of the CDR3: TGCGCCAGCAGCTTGGGTTTTCAATCTGGGGCCAACGTCCTGACTTTC.

CDR3 sequence (DNA): TGTGCCAGCAGTTTCATCAAGCCAGGGGGAGGGGGCAATCAGCCCCAGCATTTT. Residues: CASSFIKPGGGGNQPQHF. The chain combines TRBV28 with TRBJ1-5, with 7 bases that match TRBD1. In germline, CDR1 is MDHEN, CDR2 SYDVKM. The CDR3 loop spans 18 amino acids. V was pared by 3 bases and J by 2 bases, with 13 bases of the junction left unmatched.